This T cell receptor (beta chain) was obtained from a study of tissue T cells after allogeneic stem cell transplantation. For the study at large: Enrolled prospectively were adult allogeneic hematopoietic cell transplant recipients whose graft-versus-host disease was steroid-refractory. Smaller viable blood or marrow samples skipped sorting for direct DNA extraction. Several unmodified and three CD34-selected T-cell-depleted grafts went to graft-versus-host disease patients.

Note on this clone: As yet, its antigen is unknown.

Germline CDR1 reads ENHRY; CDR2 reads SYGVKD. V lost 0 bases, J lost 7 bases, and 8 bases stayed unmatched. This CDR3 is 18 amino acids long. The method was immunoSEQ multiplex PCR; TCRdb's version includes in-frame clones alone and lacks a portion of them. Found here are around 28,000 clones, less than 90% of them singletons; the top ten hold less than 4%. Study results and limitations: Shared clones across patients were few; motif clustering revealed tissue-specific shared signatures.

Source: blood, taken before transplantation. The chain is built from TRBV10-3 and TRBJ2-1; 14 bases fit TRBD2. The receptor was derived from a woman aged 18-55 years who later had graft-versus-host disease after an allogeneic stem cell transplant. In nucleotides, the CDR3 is TGTGCCATCAGTGAGTCGACTCCTTGGACTAGCGGGAGGAATGAGCAGTTCTTC. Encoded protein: CAISESTPWTSGRNEQFF.